Listed below are T cell receptor beta chains from one sample, sequenced in a study of identical twins. Via MiXCR, TCRdb re-called the 5' RACE reads, giving one row per CDR3 protein. This sample has 430,000 or so distinct CDR3 sequences, with 24% found just once. The same data also went into a second study, on T cells expressing NK-cell markers.

The sample taken for sequencing was CD4+ T cells sorted from blood. These receptors were taken from a young woman in good health. Both conserved end residues are part of each CDR3. Fields, in order: J gene, D gene, V gene, clone size, CDR3 protein, CDR3 DNA. The D gene is left open where the match is weak. Clone size is shown for a subset of rows, as once, few, many or a class of expanded clone.

TRBJ1-6	TRBD1	TRBV5-1	.	CASSLERDRGWNSPLHF	TGCGCCAGCAGCTTGGAACGGGACAGGGGGTGGAATTCACCCCTCCACTTT
TRBJ1-1	.	TRBV10-2	.	CASSTQYTEAFF	TGCGCCAGCAGTACTCAGTACACTGAAGCTTTCTTT
TRBJ1-1	.	TRBV9	many	CASSLGQLMNTEAFF	TGTGCCAGCAGCCTCGGACAGCTCATGAACACTGAAGCTTTCTTT
TRBJ2-3	TRBD2	TRBV4-2	.	CASSQLAGGPGDTQYF	TGTGCCAGCAGCCAACTAGCGGGGGGGCCGGGGGATACGCAGTATTTT
TRBJ1-1	.	TRBV6-2/TRBV6-3	.	CASGYPAGRTENTEAFF	TGTGCCAGCGGATACCCTGCCGGCCGGACAGAGAACACTGAAGCTTTCTTT
TRBJ2-6	.	TRBV7-9	few	CASSLEWANVLTF	TGTGCCAGCAGCCTGGAGTGGGCCAACGTCCTGACTTTC
TRBJ2-1	.	TRBV20-1	.	CSTTGVYNEQFF	TGCAGTACCACGGGAGTTTACAATGAGCAGTTCTTC
TRBJ1-1	TRBD1	TRBV5-1	.	CASSLDRGTTEAFF	TGCGCCAGCAGCTTGGACAGGGGAACCACTGAAGCTTTCTTT
TRBJ2-7	TRBD2	TRBV20-1	.	CSAAQLAGGNEQYF	TGCAGTGCAGCACAACTAGCGGGGGGCAACGAGCAGTACTTC
TRBJ2-7	.	TRBV29-1	few	CRSHLRRTGGPPYEQYF	TGCAGATCCCACCTCCGAAGAACGGGGGGCCCCCCCTACGAGCAGTACTTC
TRBJ1-1	TRBD1	TRBV12-3/TRBV12-4	.	CASTYDRGTEAFF	TGTGCCAGCACCTACGACAGGGGAACTGAAGCTTTCTTT
TRBJ1-1	.	TRBV20-1	few	CSASRGLQAFF	TGCAGTGCTTCTAGGGGGTTACAAGCTTTCTTT
TRBJ2-1	.	TRBV20-1	few	CSASRGGATIYNEQFF	TGCAGTGCATCGAGGGGCGGCGCGACCATCTACAATGAGCAGTTCTTC
TRBJ1-5	.	TRBV5-1	.	CASSLGGGDQPQHF	TGCGCCAGCAGCTTGGGTGGCGGGGATCAGCCCCAGCATTTT
TRBJ1-2	.	TRBV5-1	once	CASSPDLRNYGYTF	TGCGCCAGCAGCCCGGACCTGCGAAACTATGGCTACACCTTC
TRBJ1-1	.	TRBV29-1	.	CSVVGVEAFF	TGCAGCGTCGTGGGAGTTGAAGCTTTCTTT
TRBJ1-1	TRBD1	TRBV12-3/TRBV12-4	.	CASSRYGTGGNTEAFF	TGTGCCAGCAGTCGCTACGGGACAGGGGGGAACACTGAAGCTTTCTTT
TRBJ2-1	.	TRBV20-1	few	CSARDPVFDEQFF	TGCAGTGCTAGAGATCCCGTATTCGATGAGCAGTTCTTC
TRBJ2-7	TRBD2	TRBV12-3/TRBV12-4	few	CASRGGVGTYEQYF	TGTGCCAGCAGGGGAGGGGTTGGGACCTACGAGCAGTACTTC
TRBJ2-5	.	TRBV7-2	.	CASSLTSLETQYF	TGTGCCAGCAGCTTAACTAGCTTGGAGACCCAGTACTTC
TRBJ2-1	TRBD2	TRBV10-2	many	CASSLTSAEYNEQFF	TGCGCCAGCAGCCTCACTAGCGCCGAGTACAATGAGCAGTTCTTC
TRBJ2-5	.	TRBV10-1	.	CASSEARDGAQETQYF	TGCGCCAGCAGTGAGGCCAGGGACGGAGCCCAAGAGACCCAGTACTTC
TRBJ2-3	.	TRBV5-5	.	CASSLVIITNTQYF	TGTGCCAGCAGCTTGGTAATTATCACGAATACGCAGTATTTT
TRBJ1-1	.	TRBV12-3/TRBV12-4	.	CASSTHGENTEAFF	TGTGCCAGCAGCACTCACGGGGAGAACACTGAAGCTTTCTTT
TRBJ2-2	TRBD1	TRBV6-1	.	CASSAQGALTGELFF	TGTGCCAGCAGTGCCCAGGGGGCGCTGACCGGGGAGCTGTTTTTT
TRBJ2-7	TRBD2	TRBV29-1	few	CSVSGTSFLSEQYF	TGCAGCGTTTCCGGGACTAGCTTCCTGAGCGAGCAGTACTTC
TRBJ2-7	.	TRBV6-2/TRBV6-3	few	CASSYSGTGHYEQYF	TGTGCCAGCAGTTACTCGGGTACAGGCCACTACGAGCAGTACTTC
TRBJ2-5	.	TRBV10-3	few	CAIKGSEETQYF	TGTGCCATCAAGGGCAGCGAAGAGACCCAGTACTTC
TRBJ2-5	.	TRBV3-1	.	CASSQGLGARETQYF	TGTGCCAGCAGCCAAGGTTTGGGGGCGAGGGAGACCCAGTACTTC
TRBJ2-7	TRBD1	TRBV5-1	many	CASSPGTGGEQYF	TGCGCCAGCAGCCCTGGGACAGGGGGTGAGCAGTACTTC
TRBJ2-2	TRBD2	TRBV5-1	.	CASSLRAGEPGELFF	TGCGCCAGCAGCTTGCGAGCGGGAGAGCCCGGGGAGCTGTTTTTT
TRBJ2-7	.	TRBV2	few	CASTGYKGYEQYF	TGTGCCAGCACCGGCTATAAGGGCTACGAGCAGTACTTC